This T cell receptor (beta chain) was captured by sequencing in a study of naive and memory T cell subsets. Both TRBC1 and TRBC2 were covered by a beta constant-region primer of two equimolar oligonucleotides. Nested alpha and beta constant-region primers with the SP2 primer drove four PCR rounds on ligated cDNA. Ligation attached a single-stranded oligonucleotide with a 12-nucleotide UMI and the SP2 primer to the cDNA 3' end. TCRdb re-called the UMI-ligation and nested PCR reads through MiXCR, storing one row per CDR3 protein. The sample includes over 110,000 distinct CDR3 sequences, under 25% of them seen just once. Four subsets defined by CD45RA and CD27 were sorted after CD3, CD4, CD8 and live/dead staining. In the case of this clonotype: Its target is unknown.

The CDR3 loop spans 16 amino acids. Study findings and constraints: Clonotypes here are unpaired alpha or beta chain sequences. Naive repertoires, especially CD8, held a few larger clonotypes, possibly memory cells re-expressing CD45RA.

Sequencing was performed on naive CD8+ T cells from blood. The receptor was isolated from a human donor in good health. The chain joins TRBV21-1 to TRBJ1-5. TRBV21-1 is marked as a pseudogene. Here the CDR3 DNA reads TGTGCCAGCAGCAAAGTACGGGTTGGGTTCCGAAGGCCCCAGCATTTT. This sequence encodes CASSKVRVGFRRPQHF.